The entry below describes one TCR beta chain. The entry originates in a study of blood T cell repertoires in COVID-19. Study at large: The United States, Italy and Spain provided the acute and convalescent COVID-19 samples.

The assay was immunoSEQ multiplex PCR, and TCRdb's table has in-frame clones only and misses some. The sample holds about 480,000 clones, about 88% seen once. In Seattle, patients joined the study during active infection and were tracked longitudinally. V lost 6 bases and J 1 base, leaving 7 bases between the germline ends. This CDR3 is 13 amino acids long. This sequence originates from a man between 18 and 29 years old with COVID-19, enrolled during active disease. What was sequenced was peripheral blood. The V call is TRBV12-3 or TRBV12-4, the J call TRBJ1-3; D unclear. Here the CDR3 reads CASRGGSGNTIYF. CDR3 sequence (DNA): TGTGCCAGCAGGGGAGGGTCTGGAAACACCATATATTTT.